What follows is one TCR beta chain and its context. Its antigen is unknown. The record has no base qualities; no much larger clone is one base away. Libraries were constructed by the immunoSEQ multiplex PCR assay. The hsTCRB Kit was used according to the manufacturer's protocol to amplify rearranged TCR beta chain sequences. An Illumina MiSeq was used to sequence the TCRB libraries. Per the authors' processing: The kit vendor's proprietary platform handled demultiplexing, trimming and gene mapping. Entries here come from immuneACCESS through TCRdb and include only in-frame sequences with V and J called. Some clones fail to appear in such tables; in the studies checked, an unresolved V gene covers under half of the shortfall, and the cause of the remainder is unknown. That table supplies the V and J calls and clone size; D and trimming were determined from the DNA. For this sample there are about 51,000 clones; around 78% appear just once. Of the sample, about 1.8% is held by the ten largest clones.

The data derive from a study of a mutant IDH1 vaccine in newly diagnosed glioma (dated by TCRdb to the early 2020s). With respect to the entire study: Patients were given eight vaccinations, in weeks 1, 3, 5, 7, 11, 15, 19 and 23, which matched visits V03 through V10. Peripheral blood samples were drawn at six visits, namely V03 (baseline), V05, V07, V10, V12 and V13. Of the roughly 31 treated patients, about 60% were male and approximately 40% were female, and the mean age was around 40 years. Vaccination began 4-6 weeks after radiotherapy alone, or alongside temozolomide cycles in the chemotherapy-containing groups. Prior to enrollment, standard therapy consisting of radiotherapy alone, temozolomide alone, or radiochemotherapy with temozolomide had been administered to patients, with the combination being received by most patients. Longitudinal TCRB deep sequencing was done for 25 to 30 treated patients, wherever samples were available for exploratory analyses. The study at large found these results: The authors stated that sample limitations prevented analyses of patient blood samples from being reproduced. Selection of PBMC samples for TCRB deep sequencing was based on availability. Changes in the top peripheral T cell clonotypes picked up by TCRB sequencing did not appear to be linked to pseudoprogression. Across multiple MHC alleles, vaccine-induced immune responses were seen in approximately 93% of patients.

As encoded in the germline V gene (reference sequence), CDR1 is LNHDA while CDR2 is SQIVND. From its cysteine to its phenylalanine, the CDR3 spans 15 amino acids. Only the CDR3 part of the read is kept: 45 bases, read in frame from the first base. Deletion took 6 bases off V and 4 bases off J, with a span of 18 bases between the germline ends. The time point label here, explained by the study, means: week 5, during vaccination. Each vaccine dose, consisting of 300 ug of a 20-mer mutant IDH1 peptide in Montanide, was administered subcutaneously with topical imiquimod. Newly diagnosed WHO grade 3 or 4 IDH1-mutant astrocytomas showing loss of nuclear ATRX were present in the donors. The samples were drawn from NOA16, a multicentre, single-arm, open-label phase I trial in Germany that tested a mutant IDH1 peptide vaccine in humans for the first time. The DNeasy Blood and Tissue Kit was used to extract genomic DNA from EDTA blood for TCRB sequencing.

The sequence links TRBV19 to TRBJ1-1, and possibly TRBD1, on 6 matching bases. Sequences were derived from PBMCs, sampled from a glioma patient whose treatment included an IDH1 peptide vaccine. The source of this sequence is a woman in her thirties or forties with glioma. The CDR3 loop reads CASSRRQVSGTEAFF. The sequenced DNA is TGTGCCAGTAGCCGCAGACAGGTTTCGGGCACTGAAGCTTTCTTT.